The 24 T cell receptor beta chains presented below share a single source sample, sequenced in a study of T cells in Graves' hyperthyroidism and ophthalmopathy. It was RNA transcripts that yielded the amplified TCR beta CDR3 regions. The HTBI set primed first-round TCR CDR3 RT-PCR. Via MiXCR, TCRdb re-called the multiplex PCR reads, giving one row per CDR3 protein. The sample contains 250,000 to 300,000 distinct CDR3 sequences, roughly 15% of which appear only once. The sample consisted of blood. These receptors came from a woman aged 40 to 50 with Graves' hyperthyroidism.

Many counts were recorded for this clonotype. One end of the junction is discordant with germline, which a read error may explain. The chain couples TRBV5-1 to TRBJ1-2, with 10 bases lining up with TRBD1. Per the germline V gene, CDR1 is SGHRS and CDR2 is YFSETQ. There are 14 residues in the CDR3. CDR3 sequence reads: CASSLGTGVLGYTF. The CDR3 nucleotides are TGTGCCAGCAGCTTGGGGACAGGGGTTCTTGGCTACACCTTC.

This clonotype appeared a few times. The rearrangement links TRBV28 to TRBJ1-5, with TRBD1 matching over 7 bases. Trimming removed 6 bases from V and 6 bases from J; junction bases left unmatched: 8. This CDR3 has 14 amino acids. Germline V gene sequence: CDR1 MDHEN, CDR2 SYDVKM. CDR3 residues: CASSTGVAAQPQHF. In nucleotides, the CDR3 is TGTGCCAGCAGCACAGGGGTGGCGGCTCAGCCCCAGCATTTT.

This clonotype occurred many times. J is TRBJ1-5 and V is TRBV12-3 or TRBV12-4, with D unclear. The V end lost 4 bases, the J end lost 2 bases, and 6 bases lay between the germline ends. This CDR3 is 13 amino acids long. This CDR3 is CASSYSRNQPQHF. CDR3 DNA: TGTGCCAGCAGTTACAGCCGCAATCAGCCCCAGCATTTT.

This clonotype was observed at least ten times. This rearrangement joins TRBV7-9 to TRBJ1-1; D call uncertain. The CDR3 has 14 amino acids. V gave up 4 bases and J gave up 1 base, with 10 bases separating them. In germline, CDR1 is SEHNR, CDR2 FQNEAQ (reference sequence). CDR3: CASSYRRTNTEAFF. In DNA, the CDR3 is TGTGCCAGCAGCTACCGCAGGACGAACACTGAAGCTTTCTTT.

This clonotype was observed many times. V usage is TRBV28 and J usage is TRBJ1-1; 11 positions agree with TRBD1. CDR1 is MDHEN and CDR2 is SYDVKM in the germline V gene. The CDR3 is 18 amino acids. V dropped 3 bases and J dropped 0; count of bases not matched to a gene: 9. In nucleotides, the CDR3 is TGTGCCAGCAGTTTCCCGGGACAGGGGGGCCCGATGAACACTGAAGCTTTCTTT. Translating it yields CASSFPGQGGPMNTEAFF.

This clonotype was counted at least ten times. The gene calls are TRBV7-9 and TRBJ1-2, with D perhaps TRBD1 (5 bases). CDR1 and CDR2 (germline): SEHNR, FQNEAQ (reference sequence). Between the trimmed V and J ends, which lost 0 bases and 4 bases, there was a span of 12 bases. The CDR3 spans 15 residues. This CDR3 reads CASSLAGGDFYGYTF. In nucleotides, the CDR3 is TGTGCCAGCAGCTTAGCTGGGGGAGATTTCTATGGCTACACCTTC.

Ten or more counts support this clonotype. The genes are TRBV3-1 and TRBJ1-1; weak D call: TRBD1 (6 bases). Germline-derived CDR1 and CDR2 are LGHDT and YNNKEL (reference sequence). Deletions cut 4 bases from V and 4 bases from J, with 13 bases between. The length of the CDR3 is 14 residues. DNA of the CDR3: TGTGCCAGCAGCCCCCGGGACACCACCACTGAAGCTTTCTTT. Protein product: CASSPRDTTTEAFF.

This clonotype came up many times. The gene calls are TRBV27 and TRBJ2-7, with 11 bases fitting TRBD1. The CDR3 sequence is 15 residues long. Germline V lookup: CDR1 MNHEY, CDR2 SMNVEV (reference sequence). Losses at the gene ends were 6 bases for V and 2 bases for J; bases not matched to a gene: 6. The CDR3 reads CASSSGTGGTYEQYF. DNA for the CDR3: TGTGCCAGCAGCTCCGGGACAGGGGGAACCTACGAGCAGTACTTC.

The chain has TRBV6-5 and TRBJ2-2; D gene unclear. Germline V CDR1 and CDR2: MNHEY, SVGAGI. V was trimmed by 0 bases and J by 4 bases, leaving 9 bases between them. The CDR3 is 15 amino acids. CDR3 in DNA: TGTGCCAGCAGTTACTCGGTTAGCAGCACCGGGGAGCTGTTTTTT. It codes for CASSYSVSSTGELFF.

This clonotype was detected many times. The CDR3 DNA follows: TGTGCCAGCAGCTTGCATCAGGGTAATAATTCACCCCTCCACTTT. Translation: CASSLHQGNNSPLHF. The chain recombines TRBV7-9 with TRBJ1-6; D perhaps matches TRBD1 (5 bases). This CDR3 comprises 15 residues. Germline CDR1 and CDR2: SEHNR and FQNEAQ (reference sequence). Trimming pared 3 bases from V and 5 bases from J, leaving 11 bases between.

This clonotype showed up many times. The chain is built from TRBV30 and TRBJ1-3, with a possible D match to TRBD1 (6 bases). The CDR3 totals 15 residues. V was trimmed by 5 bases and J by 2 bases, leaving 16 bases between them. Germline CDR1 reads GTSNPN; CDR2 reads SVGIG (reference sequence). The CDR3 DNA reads TGTGCCTGGTTAAATGGACAGTGGACTGGAAACACCATATATTTT. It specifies CAWLNGQWTGNTIYF.

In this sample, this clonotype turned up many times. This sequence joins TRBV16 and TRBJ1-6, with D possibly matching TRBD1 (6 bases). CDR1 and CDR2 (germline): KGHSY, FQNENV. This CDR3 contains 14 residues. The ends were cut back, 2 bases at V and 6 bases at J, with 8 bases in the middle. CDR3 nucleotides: TGTGCCAGCAGCCAACAGGGGTTTAATTCACCCCTCCACTTT. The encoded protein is CASSQQGFNSPLHF.

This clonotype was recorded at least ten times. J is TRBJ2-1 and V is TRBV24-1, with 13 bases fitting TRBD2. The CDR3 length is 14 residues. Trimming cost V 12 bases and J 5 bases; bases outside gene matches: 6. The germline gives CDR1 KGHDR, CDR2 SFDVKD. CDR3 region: CAASTSGRHNEQFF. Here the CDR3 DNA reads TGTGCCGCCTCGACTAGCGGGAGGCACAATGAGCAGTTCTTC.

CDR3 sequence: CASSAQAPWNTEAFF. CDR3 sequence (DNA): TGTGCCAGCAGCGCACAGGCTCCGTGGAACACTGAAGCTTTCTTT. The V gene is TRBV7-2, the J gene TRBJ1-1; possible D gene TRBD1, 5 bases. V was shortened by 5 bases and J by 1 base, with 14 bases between the two germline ends. The CDR3 loop spans 15 amino acids. Germline assignment: CDR1 SGHTA and CDR2 FQGNSA.

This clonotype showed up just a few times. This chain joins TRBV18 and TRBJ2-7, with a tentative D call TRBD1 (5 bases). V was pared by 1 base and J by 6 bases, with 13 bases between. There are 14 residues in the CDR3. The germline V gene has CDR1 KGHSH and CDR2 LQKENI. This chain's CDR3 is CASSPRAGISEQYF. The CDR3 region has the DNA TGTGCCAGCTCACCACGGGCAGGGATTAGCGAGCAGTACTTC.

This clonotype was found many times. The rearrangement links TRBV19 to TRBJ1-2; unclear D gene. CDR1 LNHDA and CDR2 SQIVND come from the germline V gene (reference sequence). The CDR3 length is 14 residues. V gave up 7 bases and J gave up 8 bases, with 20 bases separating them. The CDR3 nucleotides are TGTGCCAGTACATTGCTGGGTGCTGGAGACGGCTACACCTTC. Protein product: CASTLLGAGDGYTF.

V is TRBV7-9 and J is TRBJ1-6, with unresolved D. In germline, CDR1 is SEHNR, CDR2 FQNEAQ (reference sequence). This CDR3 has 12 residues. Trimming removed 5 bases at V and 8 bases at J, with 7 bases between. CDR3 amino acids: CASSPGHSPLHF. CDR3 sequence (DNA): TGTGCCAGCAGCCCCGGCCATTCACCCCTCCACTTT.

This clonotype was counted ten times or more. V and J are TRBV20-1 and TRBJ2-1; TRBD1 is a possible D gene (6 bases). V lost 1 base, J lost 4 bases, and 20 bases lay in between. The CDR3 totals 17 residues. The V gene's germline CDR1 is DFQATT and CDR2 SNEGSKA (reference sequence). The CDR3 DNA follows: TGCAGTGCTAGAGGGAGAAGGAGACAGGTCTCTTACAATGAGCAGTTCTTC. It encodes CSARGRRRQVSYNEQFF.

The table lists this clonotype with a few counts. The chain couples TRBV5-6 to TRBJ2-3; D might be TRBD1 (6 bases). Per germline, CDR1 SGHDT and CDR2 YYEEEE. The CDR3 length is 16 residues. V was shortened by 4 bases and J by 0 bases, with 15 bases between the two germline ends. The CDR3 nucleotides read TGTGCCAGCAGCAATCTTGGACAGACTAGCACAGATACGCAGTATTTT. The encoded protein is CASSNLGQTSTDTQYF.

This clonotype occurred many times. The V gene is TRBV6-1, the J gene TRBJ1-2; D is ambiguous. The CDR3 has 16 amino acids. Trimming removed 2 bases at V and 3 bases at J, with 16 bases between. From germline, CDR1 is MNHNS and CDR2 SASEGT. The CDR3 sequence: CASSEHPADRHYGYTF. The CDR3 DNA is TGTGCCAGCAGTGAACATCCAGCCGACCGACACTATGGCTACACCTTC.

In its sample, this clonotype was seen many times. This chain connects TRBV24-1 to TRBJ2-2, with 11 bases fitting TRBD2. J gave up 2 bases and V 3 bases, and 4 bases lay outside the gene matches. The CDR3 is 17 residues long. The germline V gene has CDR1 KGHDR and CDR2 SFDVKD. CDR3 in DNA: TGTGCCACCAGTGATCCGGGACTAGCGGCAAACACCGGGGAGCTGTTTTTT. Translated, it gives CATSDPGLAANTGELFF.

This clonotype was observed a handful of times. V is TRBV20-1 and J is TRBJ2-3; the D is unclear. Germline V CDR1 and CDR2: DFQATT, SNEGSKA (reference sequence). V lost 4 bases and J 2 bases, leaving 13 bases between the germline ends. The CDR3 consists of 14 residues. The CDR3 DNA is TGCAGTGCTACCACGGCGGCGGCCACAGATACGCAGTATTTT. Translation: CSATTAAATDTQYF.

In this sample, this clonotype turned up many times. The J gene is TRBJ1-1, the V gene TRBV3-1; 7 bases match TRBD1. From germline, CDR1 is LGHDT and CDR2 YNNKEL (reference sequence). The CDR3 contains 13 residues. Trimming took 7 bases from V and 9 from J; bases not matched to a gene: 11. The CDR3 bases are TGTGCCAGCACCAAGGGGACAGCGTCTAAAGCTTTCTTT. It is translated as CASTKGTASKAFF.

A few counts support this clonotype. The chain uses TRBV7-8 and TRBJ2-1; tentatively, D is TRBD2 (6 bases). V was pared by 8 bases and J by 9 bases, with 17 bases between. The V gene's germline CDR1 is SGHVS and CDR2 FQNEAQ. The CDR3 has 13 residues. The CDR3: CASQTGVLSEQFF. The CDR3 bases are TGTGCCAGCCAAACGGGAGTTTTAAGTGAGCAGTTCTTC. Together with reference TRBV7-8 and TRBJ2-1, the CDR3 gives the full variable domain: GAGVSQSPRYKVAKRGQDVALRCDPISGHVSLFWYQQALGQGPEFLTYFQNEAQLDKSGLPSDRFFAERPEGSVSTLKIQRTQQEDSAVYLCASQTGVLSEQFFGPGTRLTVL.